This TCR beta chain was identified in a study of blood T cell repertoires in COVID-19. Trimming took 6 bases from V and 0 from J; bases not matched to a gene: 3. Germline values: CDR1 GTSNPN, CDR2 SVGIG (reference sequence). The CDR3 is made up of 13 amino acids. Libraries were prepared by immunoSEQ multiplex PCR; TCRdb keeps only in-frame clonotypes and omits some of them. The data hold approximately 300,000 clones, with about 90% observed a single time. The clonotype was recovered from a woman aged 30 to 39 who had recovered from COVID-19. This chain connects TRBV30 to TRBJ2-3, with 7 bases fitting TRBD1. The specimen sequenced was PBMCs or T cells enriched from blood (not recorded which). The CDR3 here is CACPTGSTDTQYF. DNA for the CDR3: TGTGCCTGTCCGACAGGGAGCACAGATACGCAGTATTTT.